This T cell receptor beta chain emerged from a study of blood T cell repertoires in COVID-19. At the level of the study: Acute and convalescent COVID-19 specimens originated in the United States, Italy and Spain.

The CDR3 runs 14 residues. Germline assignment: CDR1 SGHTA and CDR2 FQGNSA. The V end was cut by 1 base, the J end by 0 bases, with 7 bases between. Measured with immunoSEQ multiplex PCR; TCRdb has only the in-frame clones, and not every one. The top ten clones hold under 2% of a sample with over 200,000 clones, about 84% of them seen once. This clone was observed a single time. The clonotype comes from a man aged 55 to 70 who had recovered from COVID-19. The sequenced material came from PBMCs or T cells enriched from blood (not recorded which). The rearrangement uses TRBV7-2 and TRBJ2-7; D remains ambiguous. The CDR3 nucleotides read TGTGCCAGCAGCTTAGACGAGAGCTCCTACGAGCAGTACTTC. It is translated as CASSLDESSYEQYF.